What follows are 7 T cell receptor beta chains derived from one specimen sequenced in a study of T-cell reconstitution after alpha-beta-depleted transplantation in children. During its preparation, the TCRbeta library received unique molecular identifiers. From the PCR reads, TCRdb called clonotypes with MiXCR, one entry per CDR3 protein. The data contain 420,000 or so distinct CDR3 sequences, 11% of them seen just once; the ten biggest clones take up about 5%. Sequenced here: PBMCs from the stem cell graft donor, sampled from the stem cell graft. The receptors were gathered from a human donor who donated a stem cell graft to a child with acute myeloid leukemia.

This clonotype was counted a few times. The chain links TRBV12-3 or TRBV12-4 to TRBJ2-1; 8 nucleotides align to TRBD2. V shed 7 bases and J 8 bases; nucleotides not matched to a gene: 13. The CDR3 has 15 residues. Here the CDR3 DNA reads TGTGCCAGCACCTTTAGCGGGACCCCTTCATATGAGCAGTTCTTC. This codes for CASTFSGTPSYEQFF.

This clonotype was seen more than once but under ten times. This sequence joins TRBV5-1 and TRBJ1-2; D not resolved. The V and J ends lost 1 base and 0 bases respectively, with 7 bases between them. This CDR3 has 14 residues. Per germline, CDR1 SGHRS and CDR2 YFSETQ. The CDR3 DNA reads as TGCGCCAGCAGCTTGATGGACCCTAACTATGGCTACACCTTC. It translates to CASSLMDPNYGYTF.

The J gene is TRBJ2-3, the V gene TRBV7-9; 10 bases are a match to TRBD1. Per the germline V gene, CDR1 is SEHNR and CDR2 is FQNEAQ (reference sequence). With V trimmed by 4 bases and J by 3 bases, 4 bases remained unmatched. CDR3 length: 15 amino acids. This CDR3 reads CASSYGQGVTDTQYF. In DNA, the CDR3 is TGTGCCAGCAGCTATGGACAGGGGGTTACAGATACGCAGTATTTT.

This clonotype was observed a few times. The gene calls are TRBV5-5 and TRBJ1-2; possible D gene TRBD1, 6 bases. There are 14 residues in the CDR3. V dropped 4 bases and J dropped 8 bases, with 18 bases sitting between them. Looked up from germline, CDR1 is SGHKS and CDR2 is YYEKEE (reference sequence). For the CDR3, the DNA is TGTGCCAGCAGCCCCGCCGAAGGGGGAGGCGGCTACACCTTC. Translating gives CASSPAEGGGGYTF.

This clonotype was seen a few times. V and J are TRBV5-1 and TRBJ2-1, with 15 positions matching TRBD2. The trim removed 0 bases at V and 7 bases at J, leaving 5 bases unmatched. Germline V gives CDR1 SGHRS, CDR2 YFSETQ. CDR3 length equals 17 residues. In DNA, the CDR3 is TGCGCCAGCAGCTTGGGGACTAGCGGGAGGGCCAGGAATGAGCAGTTCTTC. It yields the protein CASSLGTSGRARNEQFF.

This clonotype was picked up a small number of times. V is TRBV7-2 and J is TRBJ2-5; D might be TRBD1 (5 bases). The CDR3 sequence is 13 residues long. V lost 4 bases and J lost 2, with 8 bases in between. Germline V gene lookup returns CDR1 SGHTA and CDR2 FQGNSA. CDR3 bases: TGTGCCAGCAGCTCGACAGAACAAGAGACCCAGTACTTC. This gives the protein CASSSTEQETQYF.

This clonotype was counted ten times or more. The DNA for the CDR3 is TGTGCCAGCAGCTTAGATCCGGGGATTAGCGAGCAGTACTTC. It encodes CASSLDPGISEQYF. The rearrangement links TRBV11-2 to TRBJ2-7; tentatively, D is TRBD2 (5 bases). The CDR3 sequence is 14 residues long. Germline lookup yields CDR1 SGHAT and CDR2 FQNNGV. Trimming stripped 0 bases from V and 6 bases from J, with 12 bases between.